The T cell receptor (beta chain) under discussion was sequenced for a study of shared clonotypes between healthy human individuals. Study conclusions and caveats: A small donor pool kept down the genetic and exposure-history diversity that was represented.

Some clones are missing from TCRdb's copy, which holds only in-frame ones; the method was immunoSEQ multiplex PCR. The repertoire consists of 2,500,000 or so clones, with over 85% occurring once and the leading ten covering roughly 0.13%. The CDR3 runs 14 residues. In germline, CDR1 is SGHTA, CDR2 FQGNSA. With 5 bases removed from V and 0 bases from J, the gap between germline ends came to 7 bases. For this clone: The target antigen is unknown.

All the donors were Caucasian adults who lived in Nashville, Tennessee. The chain carries TRBV7-2 and TRBJ2-2, with a possible D match to TRBD1 (5 bases). The material sequenced was naive CD4+ T cells sorted from blood. Subset: CD45RA+ positively selected. The receptor was isolated from a man in his late teens or twenties in good health. CDR3 protein: CASSKDTNTGELFF. CDR3 DNA sequence: TGTGCCAGCAGCAAGGACACGAACACCGGGGAGCTGTTTTTT. Full variable domain (outside the CDR3, taken from reference TRBV7-2 and TRBJ2-2): GAGVSQSPSNKVTEKGKDVELRCDPISGHTALYWYRQSLGQGLEFLIYFQGNSAPDKSGLPSDRFSAERTGGSVSTLTIQRTQQEDSAVYLCASSKDTNTGELFFGEGSRLTVL.